This T cell receptor beta chain was recovered during a study of cytomegalovirus exposure and HLA in healthy donors. The primer mix had 60 Vbeta and 13 Jbeta primers. Some clones are missing from TCRdb's copy, which holds only in-frame ones; the method was immunoSEQ multiplex PCR. Recorded for this sample: 150,000 or so clones. Trimming pared 2 bases from V and 1 base from J, leaving 10 bases between. CDR1 and CDR2 (germline): SGHDT, YYEEEE. The CDR3 has 15 amino acids. This sequence originates from a woman between 45 and 65 years old in good health and CMV-seronegative. The chain has TRBV5-6 and TRBJ1-5; D uncertain. Source material: PBMCs. The CDR3 nucleotides read TGTGCCAGCAGCTTAAGCGACGGCAGCAATCAGCCCCAGCATTTT. It translates to CASSLSDGSNQPQHF.